This T cell receptor beta chain was sequenced for a study of T cell repertoires in ileal Crohn's disease. Profiled with immunoSEQ multiplex PCR; TCRdb holds only in-frame clones, not every one. The sample has thousands of clones, about 81% seen once; the top ten hold under 8%. The study's findings and limits: Clonality above 26.8% at surgery always came with endoscopic recurrence. Clonal expansions were more frequent in active smokers than non-smokers at surgery.

The germline V gene encodes CDR1 MDHEN and CDR2 SYDVKM. The CDR3 length is 13 residues. The V and J ends lost 6 bases and 1 base respectively, with 9 bases between them. Notes on this clone: Its antigen is unidentified.

The V call is TRBV28, the J call TRBJ1-1, with a tentative D call TRBD1 (6 bases). The receptor comes from an adult with Crohn's disease. Sequencing was done on a sample of ileal tissue. CDR3 protein: CASRQGWNTEAFF. CDR3 bases: TGTGCCAGCAGGCAGGGGTGGAACACTGAAGCTTTCTTT.